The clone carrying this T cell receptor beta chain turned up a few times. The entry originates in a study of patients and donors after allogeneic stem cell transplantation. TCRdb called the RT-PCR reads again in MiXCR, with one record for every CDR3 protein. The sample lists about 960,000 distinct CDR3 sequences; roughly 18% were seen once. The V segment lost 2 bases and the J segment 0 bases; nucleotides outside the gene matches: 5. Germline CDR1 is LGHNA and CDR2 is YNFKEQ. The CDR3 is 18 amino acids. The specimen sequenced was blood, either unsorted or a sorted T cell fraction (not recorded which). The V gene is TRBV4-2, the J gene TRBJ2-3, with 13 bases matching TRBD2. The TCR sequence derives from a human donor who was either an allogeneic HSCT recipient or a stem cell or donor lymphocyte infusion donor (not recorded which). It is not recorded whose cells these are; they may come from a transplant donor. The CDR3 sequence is CASSQTPGLAGSTDTQYF. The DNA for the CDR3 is TGTGCCAGCAGCCAAACCCCGGGACTAGCGGGGAGCACAGATACGCAGTATTTT.